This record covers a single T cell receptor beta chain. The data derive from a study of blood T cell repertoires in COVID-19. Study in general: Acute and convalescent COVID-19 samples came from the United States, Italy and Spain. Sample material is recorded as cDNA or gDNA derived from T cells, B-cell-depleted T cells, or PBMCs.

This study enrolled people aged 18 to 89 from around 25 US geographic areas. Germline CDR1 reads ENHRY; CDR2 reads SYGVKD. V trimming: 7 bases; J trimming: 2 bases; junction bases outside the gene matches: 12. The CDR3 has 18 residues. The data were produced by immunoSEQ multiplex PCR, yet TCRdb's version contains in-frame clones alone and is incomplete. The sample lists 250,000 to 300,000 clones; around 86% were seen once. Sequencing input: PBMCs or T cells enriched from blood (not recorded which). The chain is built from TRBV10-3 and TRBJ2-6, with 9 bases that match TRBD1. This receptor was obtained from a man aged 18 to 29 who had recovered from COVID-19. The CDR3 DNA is TGTGCCATCAATCCGGGACAGGGACCGTCGCCTGGGGCCAACGTCCTGACTTTC. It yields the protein CAINPGQGPSPGANVLTF.